This T cell receptor (beta chain) appears in the sequencing data of a study of technical replicates of blood from several donors. V lost 4 bases, J lost 3 bases, and 13 bases stayed unmatched. Looked up from germline, CDR1 is SGHRS and CDR2 is YFSETQ. The CDR3 has 16 amino acids. Profiling relied on immunoSEQ multiplex PCR, and the TCRdb table lists in-frame clones only, not all of them. This sample yields over 75,000 clones, of which approximately 97% are seen a single time; around 0.18% belongs to the top ten. Sequenced: T cells isolated from PBMCs. This clonotype was obtained from a human donor in good health. This chain uses TRBV5-1 with TRBJ2-7; 7 bases are shared with TRBD2. CDR3 DNA sequence: TGCGCCAGCAGCCCGCGGGGAGGGATCGGGGACTACGAGCAGTACTTC. Encoded protein: CASSPRGGIGDYEQYF. The whole variable domain, remainder taken from reference TRBV5-1 and TRBJ2-7, is KAGVTQTPRYLIKTRGQQVTLSCSPISGHRSVSWYQQTPGQGLQFLFEYFSETQRNKGNFPGRFSGRQFSNSRSEMNVSTLELGDSALYLCASSPRGGIGDYEQYFGPGTRLTVT.